Following are 27 T cell receptor beta chains from one sample sequenced in a study of immune evolution from preneoplasia to lung adenocarcinoma. Assay: immunoSEQ multiplex PCR; the TCRdb copy retains only in-frame clones and omits some. The repertoire includes around 16,000 clones, 86% of them detected once, and 2.5% to 3% sits in the top ten. Material: FFPE invasive lung adenocarcinoma tissue. These receptors were taken from a person aged 65-85 years with invasive lung adenocarcinoma.

This clone was seen only a few times. The CDR3 loop reads CASSMSGGNTEAFF. CDR3 nucleotide sequence: TGTGCCAGTAGTATGTCCGGGGGGAACACTGAAGCTTTCTTT. The genes are TRBV19 and TRBJ1-1, with D tentatively TRBD1 (5 bases). Deletions cut 3 bases from V and 1 base from J, with 9 bases between. CDR1 and CDR2 (germline): LNHDA, SQIVND (reference sequence). This CDR3 has 14 residues.

The genes are TRBV7-9 and TRBJ1-1, with D tentatively TRBD1 (5 bases). The germline gives CDR1 SEHNR, CDR2 FQNEAQ (reference sequence). V lost 4 bases and J lost 11, with 11 bases in between. This CDR3 comprises 11 residues. The CDR3 protein is CASSYRLGAFF. The CDR3 DNA reads TGTGCCAGCAGCTACAGGTTGGGGGCTTTCTTT.

The CDR3 sequence: CASRPSGRWQETQYF. For the CDR3, the DNA is TGCGCCAGCAGGCCCTCGGGGCGCTGGCAAGAGACCCAGTACTTC. The chain combines TRBV5-1 with TRBJ2-5; D is possibly TRBD1 or TRBD2 (5 bases each). CDR3 size: 15 residues. V was shortened by 5 bases and J by 2 bases, with 16 bases between the two germline ends. Germline assignment: CDR1 SGHRS and CDR2 YFSETQ.

V gene TRBV7-8 combines with J gene TRBJ1-3, with D perhaps matching TRBD1 (6 bases). CDR1 is SGHVS and CDR2 is FQNEAQ in the germline V gene. The CDR3 has 16 amino acids. The V end was cut by 3 bases, the J end by 1 base, with 13 bases between. CDR3 DNA: TGTGCCAGCAGCTTTTCACCACAGGGATCTGGAAACACCATATATTTT. Its translation: CASSFSPQGSGNTIYF.

This clone was observed a few times. The chain has TRBV9 and TRBJ1-1; 10 bases are shared with TRBD1. V gave up 0 bases and J gave up 7 bases; unmatched junction bases: 3. The CDR3 has 14 amino acids. CDR1 and CDR2 from the germline V gene are SGDLS and YYNGEE. CDR3 DNA sequence: TGTGCCAGCAGCGTAGAAGACAGGGGGCTTGAAGCTTTCTTT. This codes for CASSVEDRGLEAFF.

The genes are TRBV11-2 and TRBJ1-1; TRBD1 might be the D (6 bases). CDR1 and CDR2 (germline): SGHAT, FQNNGV. The CDR3 loop spans 13 amino acids. Between the trimmed V and J ends, which lost 5 bases and 3 bases, there was a span of 10 bases. CDR3 sequence reads: CASSPDRDTEAFF. CDR3 coding DNA: TGTGCCAGCAGCCCGGACAGAGACACTGAAGCTTTCTTT.

The chain carries TRBV11-1 and TRBJ1-5; 7 bases are a match to TRBD1. Germline assignment: CDR1 SGHAT and CDR2 FQDESV (reference sequence). This CDR3 is 17 amino acids long. V shed 4 bases and J 0 bases; nucleotides not matched to a gene: 9. CDR3 in DNA: TGTGCCAGCAGCTATACAGGGGCCGGTTATAGCAATCAGCCCCAGCATTTT. Translation gives CASSYTGAGYSNQPQHF.

This chain links TRBV5-8 with TRBJ2-5; TRBD2 matches 10 bases. Germline CDR1 reads SGHTS; CDR2 reads YDEGEE. This CDR3 spans 17 amino acids. Trimming removed 0 bases from V and 0 bases from J; junction bases left unmatched: 5. Written as DNA, the CDR3 is TGTGCCAGCAGCTTGGGAAGCGGGGGGGCCCACCAAGAGACCCAGTACTTC. This sequence encodes CASSLGSGGAHQETQYF.

Here the CDR3 reads CASRKKGTGGRLDTQYF. Written as DNA, the CDR3 is TGTGCCAGCAGAAAAAAAGGGACAGGGGGGCGGTTAGATACGCAGTATTTT. This chain uses TRBV21-1 with TRBJ2-3; the table assigns TRBD1, which was not confirmed against the DNA. TRBV21-1 is a pseudogene. The CDR3 spans 17 residues.

This chain connects TRBV14 to TRBJ2-5; D ambiguous. There are 11 residues in the CDR3. Per the germline V gene, CDR1 is SGHDN and CDR2 is FVKESK. V lost 1 base and J lost 7, with 4 bases in between. The CDR3 spells CASSQGWTQYF. The CDR3 DNA follows: TGTGCCAGCAGCCAAGGATGGACCCAGTACTTC.

This clone was observed a single time. The chain links TRBV4-2 to TRBJ1-5; no reliable D call. From germline, CDR1 is LGHNA and CDR2 YNFKEQ. The CDR3 loop spans 14 amino acids. V was clipped by 2 bases and J by 3 bases, with 8 bases between them. The CDR3 nucleotides read TGTGCCAGCAGCCAAAGGGATAACAATCAGCCCCAGCATTTT. Translating gives CASSQRDNNQPQHF.

The genes are TRBV7-9 and TRBJ1-4; D not certain. In germline, CDR1 is SEHNR, CDR2 FQNEAQ (reference sequence). This CDR3 region has 13 residues. Trimming took off 2 bases at V and 10 bases at J, with 11 bases between the two ends. CDR3 sequence: CASSLPNIGKLFF. The CDR3 nucleotides are TGTGCCAGCAGCTTACCGAATATTGGAAAACTGTTTTTT.

This clone has only one observation. The rearrangement joins TRBV10-3 to TRBJ2-3; D gene ambiguous. CDR1 is ENHRY and CDR2 is SYGVKD in the germline V gene. This CDR3 is 12 amino acids long. Trimming left V 7 bases short and J 6 bases short, with 11 bases between. The CDR3 nucleotides read TGTGCCATCAAAGATCGCAGTGATACGCAGTATTTT. Protein sequence: CAIKDRSDTQYF.

The chain recombines TRBV9 with TRBJ2-6, with unresolved D. This CDR3 has 15 amino acids. Germline V lookup: CDR1 SGDLS, CDR2 YYNGEE. The V end was cut by 1 base, the J end by 0 bases, with 5 bases between. The CDR3: CASSVYGSGANVLTF. The CDR3 bases are TGTGCCAGCAGCGTATATGGCTCTGGGGCCAACGTCCTGACTTTC.

The chain uses TRBV10-3 and TRBJ1-5; 7 bases match TRBD1. Germline assignment: CDR1 ENHRY and CDR2 SYGVKD. V lost 3 bases to trimming and J lost 5 bases; unmatched junction nucleotides: 7. The CDR3 runs 15 residues. The CDR3 protein is CAISDKPGGDQPQHF. The CDR3 DNA sequence: TGTGCCATCAGTGATAAGCCAGGGGGGGATCAGCCCCAGCATTTT.

The chain employs TRBV10-3 and TRBJ2-2, with D maybe TRBD1 (7 bases). Between the trimmed V and J ends, which lost 5 bases and 3 bases, there was a span of 10 bases. The CDR3 has 14 amino acids. Per the germline V gene, CDR1 is ENHRY and CDR2 is SYGVKD. CDR3 sequence reads: CAISTGEDTGELFF. The CDR3 coding sequence is TGTGCCATCAGTACAGGGGAGGACACCGGGGAGCTGTTTTTT.

The chain employs TRBV5-1 and TRBJ2-7; 13 bases are a match to TRBD2. Germline V gene sequence: CDR1 SGHRS, CDR2 YFSETQ. Losses at the gene ends were 4 bases for V and 5 bases for J; bases not matched to a gene: 6. The CDR3 is made up of 15 amino acids. CDR3 DNA sequence: TGCGCCAGCAGCCTCACTAGCGGGAGGGTCCACGAGCAGTACTTC. It yields the protein CASSLTSGRVHEQYF.

The rearrangement links TRBV30 to TRBJ1-5; no reliable D call. CDR1 is GTSNPN, CDR2 SVGIG, per germline (reference sequence). The ends were cut back, 1 base at V and 7 bases at J, with 17 bases in the middle. The CDR3 has 15 amino acids. DNA for the CDR3: TGTGCCTGGAGTGATCCCCGGGAGGTTGGACAGCCCCAGCATTTT. It specifies CAWSDPREVGQPQHF. Drawing the rest from reference TRBV30 and TRBJ1-5, the complete variable domain is SQTIHQWPATLVQPVGSPLSLECTVEGTSNPNLYWYRQAAGRGLQLLFYSVGIGQISSEVPQNLSASRPQDRQFILSSKKLLLSDSGFYLCAWSDPREVGQPQHFGDGTRLSIL.

The chain combines TRBV19 with TRBJ1-3; D gene uncertain. CDR1 is LNHDA and CDR2 is SQIVND in the germline V gene (reference sequence). V lost 6 bases to trimming and J lost 3 bases, with 9 bases between them. The length of the CDR3 is 13 residues. The CDR3: CASRQNLGNTIYF. The CDR3 DNA sequence: TGTGCCAGTAGACAGAACCTTGGAAACACCATATATTTT.

The chain employs TRBV27 and TRBJ2-2; TRBD2 matches at 8 bases. This CDR3 spans 22 amino acids. Trimming at V came to 6 bases and at J to 4 bases, leaving 28 bases not matched to a gene. Germline V gene lookup returns CDR1 MNHEY and CDR2 SMNVEV (reference sequence). CDR3 region: CASSFRGGLASTDRASTGELFF. CDR3 DNA: TGTGCCAGCAGCTTCAGGGGAGGACTAGCCTCGACCGATAGGGCTAGCACCGGGGAGCTGTTTTTT.

The chain has TRBV15 and TRBJ1-4; D is uncertain. Looked up from germline, CDR1 is LNHNV and CDR2 is YYDKDF (reference sequence). With 0 bases removed from V and 0 bases from J, the gap between germline ends came to 11 bases. The length of the CDR3 is 17 residues. Written as DNA, the CDR3 is TGTGCCACCAGCAGAGATCGCCCTGATGCAACTAATGAAAAACTGTTTTTT. Its protein is CATSRDRPDATNEKLFF.

V gene TRBV19 combines with J gene TRBJ1-3; 10 bases line up with TRBD1. Germline CDR1 reads LNHDA; CDR2 reads SQIVND (reference sequence). The CDR3 totals 15 residues. The ends lost 4 bases at V and 2 bases at J; junction bases unmatched: 2. The CDR3 reads CASSTGQGAGNTIYF. As DNA, the CDR3 is TGTGCCAGTAGTACCGGACAGGGGGCTGGAAACACCATATATTTT.

This sequence joins TRBV4-2 and TRBJ2-5; TRBD2 aligns across 10 bases. The CDR3 totals 18 residues. Germline CDR1 and CDR2: LGHNA and YNFKEQ. V was pared by 0 bases and J by 5 bases, with 12 bases of the junction left unmatched. The CDR3 sequence is CASSQEGNTAGGRETQYF. The CDR3 DNA reads TGTGCCAGCAGCCAAGAAGGGAATACAGCGGGAGGGCGGGAGACCCAGTACTTC.

V is TRBV6-1 and J is TRBJ2-5; the match to TRBD2 covers 11 bases. Trimming removed 9 bases from V and 2 bases from J; junction bases left unmatched: 5. Germline CDR1 is MNHNS and CDR2 is SASEGT. CDR3 size: 14 residues. The CDR3 protein is CASRGLAVQETQYF. CDR3 in DNA: TGTGCCAGTAGGGGACTAGCGGTACAAGAGACCCAGTACTTC.

V gene TRBV29-1 combines with J gene TRBJ1-5, with TRBD1 matching 7 bases. The CDR3 contains 13 residues. Per germline, CDR1 SQVTM and CDR2 ANQGSEA. With 4 bases clipped from V and 6 bases from J, the junction kept 6 bases outside the gene matches. CDR3 amino acids: CSVVEGGRQPQHF. In DNA form, the CDR3 reads TGCAGCGTTGTTGAAGGGGGCCGTCAGCCCCAGCATTTT.

The rearrangement joins TRBV19 to TRBJ2-1; TRBD2 matches at 13 bases. The junction had 4 bases not matched to a gene; V was cut back by 4 bases and J by 4 bases. This CDR3 has 16 amino acids. Germline loops: CDR1 LNHDA, CDR2 SQIVND (reference sequence). CDR3 sequence (DNA): TGTGCCAGTAGTAGAGGGACTAGCGGGGCTTACAATGAGCAGTTCTTC. Protein: CASSRGTSGAYNEQFF.

The V call is TRBV5-1, the J call TRBJ1-5; D remains ambiguous. The CDR3 spans 15 residues. The V and J ends lost 0 bases and 0 bases respectively, with 7 bases between them. Germline CDR1 and CDR2: SGHRS and YFSETQ. This chain's CDR3 is CASSLGFNSNQPQHF. The CDR3 DNA reads TGCGCCAGCAGCTTGGGATTCAATAGCAATCAGCCCCAGCATTTT.